This T cell receptor beta chain is from a study of CD8+CD57+ T cells in acquired aplastic anemia. Across the study: Sorted CD4+ and CD8+ cells yielded roughly 3 ug of DNA on average. Findings of the study overall: Patients versus controls showed no significant CD8+ Simpson's diversity difference. Shared by patients and controls, just under 30 CD8+ CDR3s were abundant in patients.

It was patients with CD8+CD57+ cell expansion by flow cytometry who were chosen for sequencing. Every patient presented with severe acquired aplastic anemia. With regard to this clonotype: Its specificity is unknown.

Genomic DNA acted as the template from which TCR beta VDJ combination and CDR3 sequence profiling were carried out. TCRdb reanalysed the reads using MiXCR and keeps one entry per CDR3 protein. The sample has about 150,000 distinct CDR3 sequences, less than 60% seen once. Sequenced material: sorted CD4+, CD8+, or CD8+CD57+ T cells (not recorded which) from PBMCs. The receptor was derived from a human donor with aplastic anemia.

CDR3 bases: TGTGCCACCAGCAGAGGGGGCCATACCAATCAGCCCCAGCATTTT. Translated, it gives CATSRGGHTNQPQHF. V usage is TRBV15 and J usage is TRBJ1-5; weak D call: TRBD1 (5 bases). V lost 1 base and J 3 bases, leaving 10 bases between the germline ends. CDR1 LNHNV and CDR2 YYDKDF come from the germline V gene (reference sequence). The CDR3 sequence is 15 residues long.